This is a list of T cell receptor beta chains from one sample in a study of blood T cell repertoires in COVID-19. Profiling relied on immunoSEQ multiplex PCR, and the TCRdb table lists in-frame clones only, not all of them. The data contain 130,000 to 150,000 clones, 65% to 85% of them singletons. The sequenced material came from peripheral blood. All receptors come from a man aged 55 to 70 with active or convalescent COVID-19. The CDR3 runs from the conserved cysteine through the conserved F or W. D genes are given only for firm matches. The size field is filled for only some rows; it gives once, few, many or a size class.

cdr3_aa	cdr3_nt	v_call	j_call	clone_size	d_call
CASSSRTGVGANVLTF	TGTGCCAGCAGCTCGCGGACAGGGGTTGGGGCCAACGTCCTGACTTTC	TRBV11-3	TRBJ2-6	NA	TRBD1
CASSSTVNTEAFF	TGTGCCAGCAGCTCCACAGTGAACACTGAAGCTTTCTTT	TRBV11-3	TRBJ1-1	NA	NA
CGVSGYTF	TGTGGAGTTTCCGGCTACACCTTC	TRBV2	TRBJ1-2	NA	NA
CASAADPGNSPLHF	TGTGCCAGCGCCGCGGACCCGGGGAATTCACCCCTCCACTTT	TRBV11-2	TRBJ1-6	NA	NA
CASSIPTGTSDSETQYF	TGTGCCAGTAGTATCCCAACCGGGACTAGCGACTCAGAGACCCAGTACTTC	TRBV19	TRBJ2-5	NA	TRBD2
CASSPRHDRGVGNQPQHF	TGTGCCAGCAGTCCTCGCCATGACAGGGGAGTCGGCAATCAGCCCCAGCATTTT	TRBV6-6	TRBJ1-5	once	TRBD1
CASSPSRDRVGQPQHF	TGTGCCAGCAGCCCATCCCGGGACAGGGTAGGCCAGCCCCAGCATTTT	TRBV11-2	TRBJ1-5	NA	TRBD1
CASSEVAGGETQYF	TGTGCCAGCAGTGAGGTAGCGGGAGGGGAGACCCAGTACTTC	TRBV2	TRBJ2-5	NA	TRBD2
CASSLTEDYGYTF	TGTGCCAGCAGTTTGACGGAGGACTATGGCTACACCTTC	TRBV12-3/TRBV12-4	TRBJ1-2	once	NA
CASSIDLAAGSSDTQYF	TGTGCCAGTAGTATCGATCTAGCGGCCGGGTCCTCGGATACGCAGTATTTT	TRBV19	TRBJ2-3	NA	TRBD2
CASSPAPGAGELFF	TGCGCCAGCAGCCCGGCCCCTGGAGCCGGGGAGCTGTTTTTT	TRBV4-1	TRBJ2-2	once	NA
CASSQEDISDSYEQYF	TGCGCCAGCAGCCAGGAAGATATTAGCGACTCCTACGAGCAGTACTTC	TRBV4-1	TRBJ2-7	NA	NA
CASSYSPGQGLGYTF	TGTGCCAGCAGTTACTCCCCGGGACAGGGTTTGGGCTACACCTTC	TRBV6-5	TRBJ1-2	NA	TRBD1
CASSMPGRGGEPQHF	TGTGCCAGTAGTATGCCGGGAAGAGGGGGTGAGCCCCAGCATTTT	TRBV19	TRBJ1-5	NA	NA
CASSFSRGYEQYF	TGTGCCAGCAGCTTCAGCAGGGGCTACGAGCAGTACTTC	TRBV7-2	TRBJ2-7	few	NA
CASSLRGGLAGSYTDTQYF	TGTGCCAGCAGCCTGAGGGGGGGACTAGCGGGATCATACACAGATACGCAGTATTTT	TRBV3-1/TRBV3-2	TRBJ2-3	NA	TRBD2
CASSQDAKGAYNEQFF	TGTGCCAGCAGCCAAGACGCCAAGGGGGCTTACAATGAGCAGTTCTTC	TRBV4-2	TRBJ2-1	NA	TRBD1
CASSPVAGGTYEQYF	TGCGCCAGCAGTCCAGTAGCGGGAGGCACCTACGAGCAGTACTTC	TRBV5-1	TRBJ2-7	NA	TRBD2
CASSLSSSEQYF	TGTGCCAGCAGCCTTAGTAGCTCCGAGCAGTACTTC	TRBV11-2	TRBJ2-7	few	NA
CASSRQGARGEQYF	TGTGCCAGCAGCCGACAGGGGGCTCGAGGCGAGCAGTACTTC	TRBV7-9	TRBJ2-7	NA	TRBD1
CASSKGQVRNEQFF	TGTGCCAGCAGCAAGGGACAGGTCAGGAATGAGCAGTTCTTC	TRBV27	TRBJ2-1	NA	TRBD1
CASSYRLARNTGELFF	TGTGCCAGCAGCTATAGACTAGCGCGGAACACCGGGGAGCTGTTTTTT	TRBV5-6	TRBJ2-2	NA	TRBD2
CASSQYQDRAAAFF	TGTGCCAGCAGCCAGTACCAGGACAGGGCGGCAGCTTTCTTT	TRBV28	TRBJ1-1	NA	TRBD1
CASSLAPGDQETQYF	TGTGCCAGCAGCTTAGCCCCCGGGGATCAAGAGACCCAGTACTTC	TRBV7-8	TRBJ2-5	NA	NA
CASGLQGRHQPQHF	TGTGCCAGCGGATTACAGGGTCGCCATCAGCCCCAGCATTTT	TRBV28	TRBJ1-5	NA	NA
CASSLGRQGEQYF	TGTGCCAGCAGCCTGGGTCGACAGGGCGAGCAGTACTTC	TRBV3-1/TRBV3-2	TRBJ2-7	NA	TRBD1
CASSLTGTALSGELFF	TGTGCCAGCAGTTTAACCGGGACAGCTCTTTCCGGGGAGCTGTTTTTT	TRBV28	TRBJ2-2	NA	TRBD1
CASSPTASGLPQHF	TGTGCCAGCAGCCCCACAGCATCTGGGCTGCCCCAGCATTTT	TRBV7-8	TRBJ1-5	few	NA
CASSFDRVGYTF	TGTGCCAGCAGCTTCGACAGGGTTGGCTACACCTTC	TRBV7-2	TRBJ1-2	NA	TRBD1
CASSSTSGSIEQYF	TGCGCCAGCAGCTCAACTAGCGGGAGTATAGAGCAGTACTTC	TRBV5-1	TRBJ2-7	NA	TRBD2
CASSLVTSGRARNEQFF	TGTGCCAGCAGCTTAGTTACTAGCGGGAGGGCCCGTAATGAGCAGTTCTTC	TRBV7-9	TRBJ2-1	NA	TRBD2
CASSGRDMYSPLHF	TGTGCCAGCAGCGGCCGGGACATGTATTCACCCCTCCACTTT	TRBV9	TRBJ1-6	NA	NA
CASTPRTSRYEQYF	TGTGCCAGCACCCCTCGGACATCCCGCTACGAGCAGTACTTC	TRBV11-1	TRBJ2-7	NA	NA
CASSGQRLSYEQYF	TGTGCCAGCTCGGGACAGCGCCTCTCCTACGAGCAGTACTTC	TRBV18	TRBJ2-7	NA	TRBD1
CASRSFRDSSNSPLHF	TGTGCCAGCAGATCATTCCGGGACAGCTCTAATTCACCCCTCCACTTT	TRBV5-4	TRBJ1-6	NA	TRBD1
CASSWGLAGGSYEQYF	TGCGCCAGCAGCTGGGGACTAGCGGGAGGCTCCTACGAGCAGTACTTC	TRBV5-1	TRBJ2-7	NA	TRBD2
CASSMGQGISPLHF	TGCGCCAGCAGCATGGGACAGGGGATCTCACCCCTCCACTTT	TRBV5-1	TRBJ1-6	NA	TRBD1
CSVSTGWNTEAFF	TGCAGCGTTTCGACAGGGTGGAACACTGAAGCTTTCTTT	TRBV29-1	TRBJ1-1	NA	TRBD1
CASSSRGPSPLHF	TGTGCCAGCAGTTCCAGGGGGCCTTCACCCCTCCACTTT	TRBV6-5	TRBJ1-6	NA	TRBD1
CASSLAGQTYEQYF	TGTGCCAGCAGCTTAGCGGGACAAACCTACGAGCAGTACTTC	TRBV7-6	TRBJ2-7	NA	NA
CASRASQGGYTF	TGTGCCAGCAGGGCCTCACAGGGGGGCTACACCTTC	TRBV3-1/TRBV3-2	TRBJ1-2	few	TRBD1
CASSTLAGPHEQFF	TGCGCCAGCTCGACTCTAGCGGGACCCCATGAGCAGTTCTTC	TRBV5-1	TRBJ2-1	NA	TRBD2
CASSAGGLRNTEAFF	TGTGCCAGCAGCGCTGGCGGGCTTAGGAACACTGAAGCTTTCTTT	TRBV3-1/TRBV3-2	TRBJ1-1	NA	NA
CASSMEGARSYEQYF	TGTGCCAGCAGCATGGAGGGGGCGCGGTCCTACGAGCAGTACTTC	TRBV5-4	TRBJ2-7	few	NA
CSVERGQVGDTQYF	TGCAGCGTTGAGAGGGGACAGGTTGGGGATACGCAGTATTTT	TRBV29-1	TRBJ2-3	once	TRBD1
CATSVNKGASTDTQYF	TGTGCCACCAGTGTTAATAAGGGAGCTAGCACAGATACGCAGTATTTT	TRBV24-1	TRBJ2-3	NA	NA
CASSKPGQLTDTQYF	TGTGCCAGCAGTAAACCGGGACAGCTCACAGATACGCAGTATTTT	TRBV28	TRBJ2-3	NA	TRBD1